The T cell receptor (beta chain) under discussion was sequenced for a study of shared clonotypes between healthy human individuals. On the study more broadly: For every donor, three CD4 naive, three CD4 memory, two CD8 naive and one CD8 memory plates were used.

V gave up 5 bases and J gave up 6 bases; unmatched junction bases: 10. This CDR3 comprises 14 residues. CDR1 is SGHVS, CDR2 FQNEAQ, per germline. Study observations and caveats: Naive CD4 clonotypes overlapped across a few donors at roughly 5.1%.

TCRdb's table, derived via immunoSEQ multiplex PCR, lists solely in-frame clones and lacks some. The data hold fewer than 400,000 clones, with over 65% observed a single time. Adult Caucasians living in Nashville, Tennessee made up all of the donors. Investigators divided CD4+ cells into CD45RA+ naive and CD45RA-negative memory subsets. As concerns this clone: Its antigen is unknown.

The sequenced sample was memory CD4+ T cells sorted from blood. Described subset: CD45RA-negative fraction. The receptor's source is a man aged 25 to 45 in good health. The chain links TRBV7-8 to TRBJ2-7; 7 nucleotides agree with TRBD1. The CDR3 loop reads CASSPTGIPAEQYF. The CDR3, as DNA: TGTGCCAGCAGCCCGACAGGGATCCCGGCCGAGCAGTACTTC.